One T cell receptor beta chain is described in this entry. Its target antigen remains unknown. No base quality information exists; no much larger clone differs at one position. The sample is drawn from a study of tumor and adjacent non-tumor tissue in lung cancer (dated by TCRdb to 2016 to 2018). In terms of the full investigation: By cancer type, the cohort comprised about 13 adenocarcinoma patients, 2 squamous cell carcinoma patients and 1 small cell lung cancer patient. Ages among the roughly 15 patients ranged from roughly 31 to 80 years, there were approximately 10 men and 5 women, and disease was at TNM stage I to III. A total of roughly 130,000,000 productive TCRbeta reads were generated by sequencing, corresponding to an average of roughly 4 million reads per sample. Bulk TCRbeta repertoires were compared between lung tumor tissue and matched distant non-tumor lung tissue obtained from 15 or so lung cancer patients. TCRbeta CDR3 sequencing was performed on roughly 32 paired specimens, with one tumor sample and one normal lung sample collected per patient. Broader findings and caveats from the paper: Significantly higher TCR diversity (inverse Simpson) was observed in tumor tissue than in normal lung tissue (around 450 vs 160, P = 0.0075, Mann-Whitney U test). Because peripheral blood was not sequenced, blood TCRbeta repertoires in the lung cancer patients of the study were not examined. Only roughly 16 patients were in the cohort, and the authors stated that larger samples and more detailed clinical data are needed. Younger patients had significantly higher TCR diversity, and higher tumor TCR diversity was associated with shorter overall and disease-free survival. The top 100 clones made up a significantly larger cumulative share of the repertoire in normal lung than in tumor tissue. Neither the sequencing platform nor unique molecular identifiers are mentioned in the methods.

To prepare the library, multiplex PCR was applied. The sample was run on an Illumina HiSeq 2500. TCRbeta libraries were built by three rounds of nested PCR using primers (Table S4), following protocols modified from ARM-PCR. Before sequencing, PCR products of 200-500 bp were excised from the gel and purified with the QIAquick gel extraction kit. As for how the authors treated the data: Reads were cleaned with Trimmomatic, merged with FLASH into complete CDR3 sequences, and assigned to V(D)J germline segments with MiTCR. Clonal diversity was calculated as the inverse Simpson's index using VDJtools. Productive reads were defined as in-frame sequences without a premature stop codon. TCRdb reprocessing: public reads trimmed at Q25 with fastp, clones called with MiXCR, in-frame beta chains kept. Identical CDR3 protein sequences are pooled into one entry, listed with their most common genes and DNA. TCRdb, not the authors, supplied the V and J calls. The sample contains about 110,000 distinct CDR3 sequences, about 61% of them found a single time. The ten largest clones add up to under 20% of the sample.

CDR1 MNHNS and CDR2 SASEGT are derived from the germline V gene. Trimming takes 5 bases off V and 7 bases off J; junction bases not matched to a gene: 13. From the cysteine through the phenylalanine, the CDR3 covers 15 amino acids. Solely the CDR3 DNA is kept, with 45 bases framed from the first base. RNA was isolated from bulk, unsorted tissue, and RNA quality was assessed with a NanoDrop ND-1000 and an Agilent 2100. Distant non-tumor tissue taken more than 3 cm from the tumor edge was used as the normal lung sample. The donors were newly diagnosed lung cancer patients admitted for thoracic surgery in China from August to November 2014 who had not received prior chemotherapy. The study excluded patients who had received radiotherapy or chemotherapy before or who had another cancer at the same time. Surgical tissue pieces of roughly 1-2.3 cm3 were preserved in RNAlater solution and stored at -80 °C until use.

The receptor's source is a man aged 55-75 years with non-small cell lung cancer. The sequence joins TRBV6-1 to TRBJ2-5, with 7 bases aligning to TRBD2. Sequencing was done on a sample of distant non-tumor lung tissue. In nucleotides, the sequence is TGTGCCAGCAGTTCCGGGAGGATCGAATTATGGACCCAGTACTTC. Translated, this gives CASSSGRIELWTQYF.